This entry lists 11 T cell receptor beta chains sequenced from one sample in a study of blood T cell repertoires in COVID-19. Assay: immunoSEQ multiplex PCR; the TCRdb copy retains only in-frame clones and omits some. Counted here are 85,000 to 120,000 clones, approximately 80% occurring once; the ten biggest clones make up approximately 9.8%. The sequenced sample was peripheral blood. These receptors were obtained from a man aged 60 to 69 with active or convalescent COVID-19.

The CDR3 spells CASSHSGRSETQYF. The CDR3 nucleotides are TGCGCCAGCAGCCATAGCGGGAGATCAGAGACCCAGTACTTC. V is TRBV4-3 and J is TRBJ2-5, with TRBD2 identical over 9 bases. This CDR3 comprises 14 residues. Germline V gene sequence: CDR1 LGHNA, CDR2 YSLEER. Trimming cost V 3 bases and J 4 bases; bases outside gene matches: 3.

The chain combines TRBV2 with TRBJ2-2; 9 nucleotides match TRBD2. The germline CDR1 and CDR2 sequences are SNHLY and FYNNEI. The V and J ends lost 6 bases and 5 bases, in that order; junction bases with no gene match: 4. The CDR3 extends over 14 amino acids. In DNA, the CDR3 is TGTGCCAGCAGAGGGGGACTAGCTACCGGGGAGCTGTTTTTT. Amino acid sequence: CASRGGLATGELFF.

The chain carries TRBV11-2 and TRBJ2-7; 8 bases agree with TRBD1. This CDR3 contains 16 residues. Trimming cost V 2 bases and J 0 bases; bases outside gene matches: 6. The germline CDR1 and CDR2 sequences are SGHAT and FQNNGV. CDR3 sequence (DNA): TGTGCCAGCAGCTTAACCGATACAGGGGGCTCCTACGAGCAGTACGTC. This codes for CASSLTDTGGSYEQYV.

The chain uses TRBV19 and TRBJ1-4; D not resolved. Trimming shortened V by 8 bases and J by 8 bases, and 12 bases separated the two germline ends. The CDR3 has 12 amino acids. Per germline, CDR1 LNHDA and CDR2 SQIVND (reference sequence). The CDR3 DNA reads TGTGCCAGTGAGGGAGTTGGAGAAAAACTGTTTTTT. It specifies CASEGVGEKLFF.

The V and J genes are TRBV7-9 and TRBJ2-2; D call uncertain. V lost 5 bases, J lost 2 bases, and 12 bases lay in between. The CDR3 consists of 15 residues. From germline, CDR1 is SEHNR and CDR2 FQNEAQ (reference sequence). Written as DNA, the CDR3 is TGTGCCAGCAGCCCTCCCTTTAAAAACACCGGGGAGCTGTTTTTT. Amino acid sequence: CASSPPFKNTGELFF.

The chain combines TRBV3-1 (or the pseudogene TRBV3-2) with TRBJ2-1; D might be TRBD2 (7 bases). Germline CDR1 reads LGHDT; CDR2 reads YNNKEL (reference sequence). Trimming left V 6 bases short and J 8 bases short, with 20 bases between. CDR3 length: 15 residues. CDR3 nucleotides: TGTGCCAGCAGAAGGGGGGGTCGGGAGAAAGATGAGCAGTTCTTC. Its protein product is CASRRGGREKDEQFF.

The chain employs TRBV11-3 and TRBJ2-1; 8 nucleotides line up with TRBD2. Trimming took 5 bases from V and 6 from J; bases not matched to a gene: 9. This CDR3 is built from 15 residues. Germline V CDR1 and CDR2: SGHNT, YENEEA. CDR3: CASSLTGLEGNEQFF. For the CDR3, the DNA is TGTGCCAGCAGCCTGACGGGACTAGAGGGCAATGAGCAGTTCTTC.

The table lists this clone with a few counts. The chain is built from TRBV2 and TRBJ1-5; 7 nucleotides align to TRBD1. The CDR3 sequence is 15 residues long. The germline CDR1 and CDR2 sequences are SNHLY and FYNNEI. The V gene end was trimmed by 6 bases and the J gene end by 4 bases; junction bases not matched to a gene: 9. The CDR3 DNA follows: TGTGCCAGCAGAGATGCGACAGGGATAAATCAGCCCCAGCATTTT. This sequence encodes CASRDATGINQPQHF.

The chain has TRBV2 and TRBJ2-7, with a weak D call TRBD2 (6 bases). The CDR3 totals 14 residues. Germline V gives CDR1 SNHLY, CDR2 FYNNEI. V was pared by 4 bases and J by 1 base, with 11 bases between. The chain's CDR3 is CASSAQGGSYEQYF. The CDR3 DNA reads as TGTGCCAGCAGTGCGCAGGGAGGATCCTACGAGCAGTACTTC.

In its sample, this clone was seen a few times. This rearrangement joins TRBV9 to TRBJ2-7, with 7 bases fitting TRBD2. This CDR3 is 15 amino acids long. The germline V gene encodes CDR1 SGDLS and CDR2 YYNGEE. V trimming: 0 bases; J trimming: 3 bases; junction bases outside the gene matches: 6. The CDR3 spells CASSVGASGHYEQYF. The CDR3, as DNA: TGTGCCAGCAGCGTAGGGGCTAGCGGCCACTACGAGCAGTACTTC. Drawing the rest from reference TRBV9 and TRBJ2-7, the complete variable domain is DSGVTQTPKHLITATGQRVTLRCSPRSGDLSVYWYQQSLDQGLQFLIQYYNGEERAKGNILERFSAQQFPDLHSELNLSSLELGDSALYFCASSVGASGHYEQYFGPGTRLTVT.

The chain combines TRBV7-2 with TRBJ2-1; TRBD2 matches 15 bases. Per germline, CDR1 SGHTA and CDR2 FQGNSA. This CDR3 has 17 amino acids. Trimming removed 5 bases from V and 7 bases from J; junction bases left unmatched: 9. CDR3 sequence: CASSPRQGTSGRNEQFF. The CDR3 DNA follows: TGTGCCAGCAGCCCTCGACAGGGGACTAGCGGGAGGAATGAGCAGTTCTTC. Supplemented by reference TRBV7-2 and TRBJ2-1, the full variable domain reads GAGVSQSPSNKVTEKGKDVELRCDPISGHTALYWYRQSLGQGLEFLIYFQGNSAPDKSGLPSDRFSAERTGGSVSTLTIQRTQQEDSAVYLCASSPRQGTSGRNEQFFGPGTRLTVL.